These 20 T cell receptor beta chains were sequenced from one sample in a study of T cells in Graves' hyperthyroidism and ophthalmopathy. It was RNA transcripts that yielded the amplified TCR beta CDR3 regions. TCR CDR3 underwent first-round RT-PCR with the HTBI primer set. Each CDR3 protein gets one entry after TCRdb re-called the multiplex PCR reads with MiXCR. The sample includes fewer than 900,000 distinct CDR3 sequences, under 20% of them seen just once. Sequencing was done on a sample of blood. These TCRs come from a woman aged 45-60 years with Graves' hyperthyroidism that later progressed to Graves' ophthalmopathy.

CDR3 sequence (DNA): TGTGCCAGCACCAAAACAGGGTCGGGAGCTGAAGCTTTCTTT. Its protein is CASTKTGSGAEAFF. The chain links TRBV7-8 to TRBJ1-1; possibly TRBD1 for D (6 bases). CDR3 length: 14 residues. The germline CDR1 and CDR2 sequences are SGHVS and FQNEAQ. With 7 bases removed from V and 6 bases from J, the gap between germline ends came to 18 bases.

A note on this clonotype: It may be a read error: a sequence one base away is much more abundant. This sequence joins TRBV12-3 or TRBV12-4 and TRBJ2-5; 10 nucleotides align to TRBD2. V was pared by 3 bases and J by 4 bases, with 11 bases of the junction left unmatched. This CDR3 is built from 17 residues. The CDR3 bases are TGTGCCAGCAGTTTCAGGAGCGGGGGGGCGGTCCTAGAGACCCAGTACTTC. Protein product: CASSFRSGGAVLETQYF.

The CDR3 coding sequence is TGTGCCACCAGTGATTTAGACAGGGGATCCCATCAACGAGGCGGGGAGCTGTTTTTT. Its protein product is CATSDLDRGSHQRGGELFF. This chain joins TRBV24-1 and TRBJ2-2, with 8 bases fitting TRBD1. This CDR3 region has 19 residues. V was clipped by 1 base and J by 7 bases; unmatched bases: 16. CDR1 and CDR2 (germline): KGHDR, SFDVKD.

This clonotype was seen repeatedly, ten times or more. The genes are TRBV5-1 and TRBJ2-3; D ambiguous. This CDR3 is built from 13 residues. CDR1 SGHRS and CDR2 YFSETQ come from the germline V gene. Trimming removed 0 bases at V and 7 bases at J, with 9 bases between. CDR3 region: CASSLDGVYTQYF. In nucleotides, the CDR3 is TGCGCCAGCAGCTTGGATGGGGTGTATACGCAGTATTTT. Variable domain in full (rest from reference TRBV5-1 and TRBJ2-3): KAGVTQTPRYLIKTRGQQVTLSCSPISGHRSVSWYQQTPGQGLQFLFEYFSETQRNKGNFPGRFSGRQFSNSRSEMNVSTLELGDSALYLCASSLDGVYTQYFGPGTRLTVL.

This chain links TRBV19 with TRBJ1-1; 8 nucleotides agree with TRBD1. The CDR3 length is 14 residues. Unmatched junction bases numbered 6, after V lost 5 bases and J lost 4 bases. CDR1 LNHDA and CDR2 SQIVND come from the germline V gene (reference sequence). The CDR3 DNA reads as TGTGCCAGTAGTTCCTTAACAGGGGGCACTGAAGCTTTCTTT. The encoded protein is CASSSLTGGTEAFF.

The rearrangement uses TRBV5-1 and TRBJ2-2; D not resolved. V lost 3 bases, J lost 2 bases, and 11 bases lay in between. The CDR3 runs to 15 residues. Germline V gene sequence: CDR1 SGHRS, CDR2 YFSETQ. CDR3 DNA sequence: TGCGCCAGCAGCTCGGCAGTATATAACACCGGGGAGCTGTTTTTT. As protein: CASSSAVYNTGELFF.

The rearrangement links TRBV9 to TRBJ2-3, with 8 bases fitting TRBD2. J gave up 6 bases and V 0 bases, and 12 bases lay outside the gene matches. CDR3 size: 17 residues. CDR1 and CDR2 (germline): SGDLS, YYNGEE. The CDR3 is CASSVGLSGGGRDTQYF. The DNA of the CDR3 is TGTGCCAGCAGCGTAGGATTATCGGGGGGGGGCCGTGATACGCAGTATTTT.

In its sample, this clonotype was seen many times. The rearrangement uses TRBV3-1 and TRBJ2-2, with D hard to call. From germline, CDR1 is LGHDT and CDR2 YNNKEL (reference sequence). The CDR3 has 15 residues. V dropped 5 bases and J dropped 3 bases, with 13 bases sitting between them. Written as DNA, the CDR3 is TGTGCCAGCAGCTCCGGGCCCCGGGACACCGGGGAGCTGTTTTTT. This codes for CASSSGPRDTGELFF. The full variable domain, its missing parts supplied by reference TRBV3-1 and TRBJ2-2, is DTAVSQTPKYLVTQMGNDKSIKCEQNLGHDTMYWYKQDSKKFLKIMFSYNNKELIINETVPNRFSPKSPDKAHLNLHINSLELGDSAVYFCASSSGPRDTGELFFGEGSRLTVL.

This clonotype was counted at least ten times. The chain uses TRBV6-6 and TRBJ1-1; D unclear. In germline, CDR1 is MNHNY, CDR2 SVGAGI (reference sequence). Trimming left V 2 bases short and J 5 bases short, with 6 bases between. The CDR3 length is 12 residues. The CDR3 sequence: CASSYDGTEAFF. CDR3 DNA: TGTGCCAGCAGTTACGATGGGACTGAAGCTTTCTTT.

This clonotype has only one observation. This rearrangement joins TRBV18 to TRBJ1-1, with TRBD1 matching over 8 bases. This CDR3 is built from 18 residues. V was clipped by 3 bases and J by 8 bases; unmatched bases: 20. The germline CDR1 and CDR2 sequences are KGHSH and LQKENI. The CDR3 DNA reads as TGTGCCAGCTCACCGATTGGGGACAGGCCTTTCCCGTCGGGGGAAGCTTTCTTT. Translated: CASSPIGDRPFPSGEAFF.

The rearrangement uses TRBV2 and TRBJ2-5; D perhaps matches TRBD1 (5 bases). CDR1 and CDR2 from the germline V gene are SNHLY and FYNNEI. V lost 1 base and J lost 5, with 8 bases in between. CDR3 length: 13 amino acids. The CDR3 sequence: CASSEEGWETQYF. The CDR3 DNA reads as TGTGCCAGCAGTGAAGAGGGGTGGGAGACCCAGTACTTC.

This clonotype came up many times. V and J are TRBV18 and TRBJ1-1, with D unclear. V shed 3 bases and J shed 6 bases, with 8 bases lying between them. Germline CDR1 reads KGHSH; CDR2 reads LQKENI. The CDR3 consists of 12 residues. The CDR3 spells CASSPDLAEAFF. The CDR3 region has the DNA TGTGCCAGCTCACCGGACCTCGCTGAAGCTTTCTTT.

The chain is built from TRBV7-3 and TRBJ2-5; 10 bases line up with TRBD2. V gave up 1 base and J gave up 5 bases; unmatched junction bases: 7. CDR1 and CDR2 from the germline V gene are SGHTA and FQGTGA. This CDR3 region has 16 residues. CDR3 amino acids: CASSLNEGLATETQYF. The CDR3 region has the DNA TGTGCCAGCAGCTTAAACGAGGGACTAGCGACGGAGACCCAGTACTTC. Based on the CDR3 plus reference TRBV7-3 and TRBJ2-5, the full variable domain is GAGVSQTPSNKVTEKGKYVELRCDPISGHTALYWYRQSLGQGPEFLIYFQGTGAADDSGLPNDRFFAVRPEGSVSTLKIQRTERGDSAVYLCASSLNEGLATETQYFGPGTRLLVL.

This clonotype was seen once. The chain combines TRBV4-1 with TRBJ2-2; D may be TRBD1 (5 bases). Trimming pared 2 bases from V and 7 bases from J, leaving 11 bases between. The CDR3 runs to 14 residues. Germline V gene sequence: CDR1 MGHRA, CDR2 YSYEKL. The DNA of the CDR3 is TGCGCCAGCAGCCAATCTCAGGGTAACGGGGAGCTGTTTTTT. Amino acid sequence: CASSQSQGNGELFF.

This clonotype was detected ten times or more. This chain connects TRBV2 to TRBJ1-1, with 12 bases matching TRBD1. The CDR3 extends over 16 amino acids. The V gene's germline CDR1 is SNHLY and CDR2 FYNNEI. V dropped 5 bases and J dropped 4; count of bases not matched to a gene: 8. As DNA, the CDR3 is TGTGCCAGCAGTCCCGGGACAGGGGGCATCGGCACTGAAGCTTTCTTT. Its translation is CASSPGTGGIGTEAFF. Using reference TRBV2 and TRBJ1-1 for the parts outside the CDR3, the full variable domain is EPEVTQTPSHQVTQMGQEVILRCVPISNHLYFYWYRQILGQKVEFLVSFYNNEISEKSEIFDDQFSVERPDGSNFTLKIRSTKLEDSAMYFCASSPGTGGIGTEAFFGQGTRLTVV.

This clonotype was detected a few times. V gene TRBV12-3 or TRBV12-4 combines with J gene TRBJ2-7, with D tentatively TRBD1 (6 bases). The V and J ends lost 8 bases and 0 bases respectively, with 14 bases between them. This CDR3 has 14 residues. The CDR3 region has the DNA TGTGCCAGCGGTGGGGACACCTACTCCTACGAGCAGTACTTC. It translates to CASGGDTYSYEQYF.

CDR3 loop: CASSLDANQPQHF. For the CDR3, the DNA is TGTGCCAGCAGTCTAGACGCCAATCAGCCCCAGCATTTT. The genes are TRBV7-9 and TRBJ1-5; no clear D gene. The germline CDR1 and CDR2 sequences are SEHNR and FQNEAQ (reference sequence). The CDR3 has 13 residues. Trimming stripped 6 bases from V and 3 bases from J, with 9 bases between. The variable domain in full, with the rest retrieved from reference TRBV7-9 and TRBJ1-5, is DTGVSQNPRHKITKRGQNVTFRCDPISEHNRLYWYRQTLGQGPEFLTYFQNEAQLEKSRLLSDRFSAERPKGSFSTLEIQRTEQGDSAMYLCASSLDANQPQHFGDGTRLSIL.

This clonotype was picked up many times. The chain couples TRBV7-9 to TRBJ2-7, with D unresolved. V gave up 1 base and J gave up 3 bases, with 13 bases separating them. The CDR3 loop spans 15 amino acids. Germline V gene sequence: CDR1 SEHNR, CDR2 FQNEAQ (reference sequence). The CDR3 sequence: CASSLEHEALYEQYF. The CDR3 bases are TGTGCCAGCAGCTTAGAGCATGAAGCACTCTACGAGCAGTACTTC.

This clonotype was seen ten or more times. V usage is TRBV5-1 and J usage is TRBJ2-7, with D possibly being TRBD1 (5 bases). This CDR3 is 15 amino acids long. Trimming left V 4 bases short and J 6 bases short, with 20 bases between. Germline V gives CDR1 SGHRS, CDR2 YFSETQ. The CDR3 loop reads CASSPLVDGASEQYF. CDR3 bases: TGCGCCAGCAGCCCCCTGGTGGATGGGGCCTCCGAGCAGTACTTC.

The genes are TRBV2 and TRBJ1-5; D not certain. V lost 5 bases and J lost 0, with 11 bases in between. Germline CDR1 SNHLY, CDR2 FYNNEI. This CDR3 spans 15 amino acids. Written as DNA, the CDR3 is TGTGCCAGCAGTTTCACGGAGGGTAGCAATCAGCCCCAGCATTTT. Its translation is CASSFTEGSNQPQHF.